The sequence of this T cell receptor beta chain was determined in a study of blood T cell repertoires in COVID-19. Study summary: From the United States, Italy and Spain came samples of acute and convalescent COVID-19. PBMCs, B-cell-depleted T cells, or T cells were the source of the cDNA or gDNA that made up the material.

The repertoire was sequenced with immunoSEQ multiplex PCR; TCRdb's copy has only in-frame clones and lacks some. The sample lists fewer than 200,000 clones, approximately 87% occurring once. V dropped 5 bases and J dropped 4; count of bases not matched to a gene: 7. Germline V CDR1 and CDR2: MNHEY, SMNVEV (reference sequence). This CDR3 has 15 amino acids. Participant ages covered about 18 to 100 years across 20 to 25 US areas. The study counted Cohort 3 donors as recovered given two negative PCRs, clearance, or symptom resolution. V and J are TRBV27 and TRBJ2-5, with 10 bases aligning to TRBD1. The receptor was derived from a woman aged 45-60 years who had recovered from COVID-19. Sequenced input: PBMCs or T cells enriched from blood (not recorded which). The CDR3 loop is CASSLRDRGGETQYF. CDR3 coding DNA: TGTGCCAGCAGTCTCCGGGACAGGGGTGGAGAGACCCAGTACTTC.